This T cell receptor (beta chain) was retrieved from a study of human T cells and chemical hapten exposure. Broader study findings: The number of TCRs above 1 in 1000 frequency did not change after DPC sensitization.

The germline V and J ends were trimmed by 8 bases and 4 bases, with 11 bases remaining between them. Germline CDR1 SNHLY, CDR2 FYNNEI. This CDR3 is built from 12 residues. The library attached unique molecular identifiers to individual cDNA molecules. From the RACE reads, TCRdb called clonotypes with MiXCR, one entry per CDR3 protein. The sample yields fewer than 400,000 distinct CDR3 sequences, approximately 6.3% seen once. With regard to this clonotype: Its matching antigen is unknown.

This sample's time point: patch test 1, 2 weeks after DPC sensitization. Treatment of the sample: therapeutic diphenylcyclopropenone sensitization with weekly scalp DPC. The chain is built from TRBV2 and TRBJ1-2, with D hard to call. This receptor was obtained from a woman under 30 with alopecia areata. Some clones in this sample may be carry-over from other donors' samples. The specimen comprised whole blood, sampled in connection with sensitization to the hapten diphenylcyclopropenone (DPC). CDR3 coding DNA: TGTGCCAGCGCCTGGGAAGGCTATGGCTACACCTTC. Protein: CASAWEGYGYTF. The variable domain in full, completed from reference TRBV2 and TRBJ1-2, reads EPEVTQTPSHQVTQMGQEVILRCVPISNHLYFYWYRQILGQKVEFLVSFYNNEISEKSEIFDDQFSVERPDGSNFTLKIRSTKLEDSAMYFCASAWEGYGYTFGSGTRLTVV.